This TCR beta chain was obtained from a study of cytomegalovirus exposure and HLA in healthy donors. Use of 60 Vbeta and 13 Jbeta primers characterized the PCR. TCRdb's copy holds only in-frame clones and misses some; the assay was immunoSEQ multiplex PCR. The table lists some 170,000 clones, 60% to 80% of them singletons. Germline-derived CDR1 and CDR2 are SGHRS and YFSETQ. The V and J ends lost 1 base and 2 bases respectively, with 6 bases between them. The CDR3 runs to 13 residues. The chain combines TRBV5-1 with TRBJ1-2; no firm D call. Sequences were obtained from PBMCs. The TCR originated in a man aged 35-49 years in good health and CMV-seropositive. For the CDR3, the DNA is TGCGCCAGCAGCTTGCTAGAGAACTATGGCTACACCTTC. It translates to CASSLLENYGYTF.